Each of the 9 T cell receptor beta chains below was sequenced from the same sample in a study of T-cell reconstitution after alpha-beta-depleted transplantation in children. The TCRbeta library incorporated unique molecular identifiers. TCRdb re-analysed the PCR reads in MiXCR, keeping a single row per CDR3 protein. The sample yields fewer than 450,000 distinct CDR3 sequences, around 15% seen once. This sample comprised PBMCs, mostly from graft donor cells, obtained 360 days after TCRalphabeta/CD19-depleted stem cell transplant. Receptors were obtained from a male patient between 2 and 9 years old who had a stem cell transplant for acute lymphoblastic leukemia, so the T cells may come from the graft donor.

The chain couples TRBV4-1 to TRBJ2-7, with 7 bases matching TRBD1. CDR1 and CDR2 (germline): MGHRA, YSYEKL. CDR3 length: 14 residues. Trimming took 3 bases from V and 3 from J; bases not matched to a gene: 5. CDR3 coding DNA: TGCGCCAGCAGCCATGGAAGGGACAGCTACGAGCAGTACTTC. As protein: CASSHGRDSYEQYF.

This clonotype was seen repeatedly, ten times or more. The chain uses TRBV6-1 and TRBJ2-6; weak D call: TRBD1 (6 bases). The CDR3 sequence is 16 residues long. Germline V gene data show CDR1 as MNHNS and CDR2 as SASEGT. The V end was cut by 6 bases, the J end by 2 bases, with 14 bases between. CDR3 loop: CASSQYRVPGANVLTF. The CDR3 DNA reads TGTGCCAGCAGCCAATACAGGGTCCCTGGGGCCAACGTCCTGACTTTC.

About this clonotype itself: An end of the junction does not agree with germline; a read error may underlie this. The CDR3 coding sequence is TGTGCCAGCAGCTTAAGAGAGACAGGGATCTATGGCTACCCCTTC. Translating it yields CASSLRETGIYGYPF. V and J are TRBV7-2 and TRBJ1-2; 7 bases are a match to TRBD1. From germline, CDR1 is SGHTA and CDR2 FQGNSA. CDR3 length: 15 amino acids.

The V and J genes are TRBV4-1 and TRBJ1-4; 8 bases line up with TRBD1. Germline loops: CDR1 MGHRA, CDR2 YSYEKL. V shed 4 bases, J shed 6 bases, and the junction held 10 bases outside the gene matches. The length of the CDR3 is 16 residues. The CDR3 nucleotides read TGCGCCAGCAGCCTACTTACAGGGGGGGGGGATGAAAAACTGTTTTTT. Translating it yields CASSLLTGGGDEKLFF.

CDR3 region: CSTLSGYNEQFF. CDR3 nucleotides: TGCAGCACCCTGTCGGGGTACAATGAGCAGTTCTTC. The chain has TRBV20-1 and TRBJ2-1; a possible D gene is TRBD2 (5 bases). The germline V gene encodes CDR1 DFQATT and CDR2 SNEGSKA (reference sequence). The CDR3 totals 12 residues.

This clonotype was detected only a few times. The V gene is TRBV6-5, the J gene TRBJ1-3; TRBD1 is a possible D gene (6 bases). Germline values: CDR1 MNHEY, CDR2 SVGAGI. The V gene lost 7 bases and the J gene lost 2 bases, with 15 bases spanning the gap. The CDR3 runs 15 residues. CDR3 DNA sequence: TGTGCCAGCAAATCTTACAGGGCGGCTGGAAACACCATATATTTT. Amino acid sequence: CASKSYRAAGNTIYF.

V gene TRBV5-5 combines with J gene TRBJ1-1; D gene uncertain. The ends were cut back, 4 bases at V and 0 bases at J, with 13 bases in the middle. This CDR3 contains 15 residues. CDR1 is SGHKS, CDR2 YYEKEE, per germline (reference sequence). The CDR3 sequence: CASSTPSGMNTEAFF. The CDR3 nucleotides read TGTGCCAGCAGCACCCCGTCGGGGATGAACACTGAAGCTTTCTTT.

In this sample, this clonotype turned up many times. This rearrangement joins TRBV6-1 to TRBJ2-1, with TRBD2 identical over 10 bases. Germline V gives CDR1 MNHNS, CDR2 SASEGT. The length of the CDR3 is 14 residues. Trimming removed 6 bases from V and 15 bases from J; junction bases left unmatched: 14. The CDR3, as DNA: TGTGCCAGCAGGGGACTAGCGATATCCGCGGGGTTGTTCTTC. Amino acids: CASRGLAISAGLFF.

This clonotype was seen a few times. This sequence joins TRBV20-1 and TRBJ2-3; tentative D call: TRBD2 (6 bases). CDR1 and CDR2 from the germline V gene are DFQATT and SNEGSKA (reference sequence). Deletions cut 6 bases from V and 2 bases from J, with 12 bases between. There are 13 residues in the CDR3. The CDR3 here is CSATGLNTDTQYF. For the CDR3, the DNA is TGCAGTGCCACCGGACTAAACACAGATACGCAGTATTTT.